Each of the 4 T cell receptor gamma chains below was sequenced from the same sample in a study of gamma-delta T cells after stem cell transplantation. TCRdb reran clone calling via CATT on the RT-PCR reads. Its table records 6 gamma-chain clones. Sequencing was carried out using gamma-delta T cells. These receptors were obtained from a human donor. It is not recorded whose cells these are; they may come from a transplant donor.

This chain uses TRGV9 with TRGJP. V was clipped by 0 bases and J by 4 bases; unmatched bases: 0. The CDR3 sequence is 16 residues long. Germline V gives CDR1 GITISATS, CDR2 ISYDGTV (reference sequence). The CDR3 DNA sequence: TGTGCCTTGTGGGAGGTGCAAGAGTTGGGCAAAAAAATCAAGGTATTT. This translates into CALWEVQELGKKIKVF.

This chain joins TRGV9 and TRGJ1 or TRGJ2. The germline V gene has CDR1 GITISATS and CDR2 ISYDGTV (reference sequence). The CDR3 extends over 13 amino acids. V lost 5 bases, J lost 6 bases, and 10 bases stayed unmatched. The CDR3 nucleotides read TGTGCCTTGTGGGCCCATTGGAGTTATAAGAAACTCTTT. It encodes CALWAHWSYKKLF.

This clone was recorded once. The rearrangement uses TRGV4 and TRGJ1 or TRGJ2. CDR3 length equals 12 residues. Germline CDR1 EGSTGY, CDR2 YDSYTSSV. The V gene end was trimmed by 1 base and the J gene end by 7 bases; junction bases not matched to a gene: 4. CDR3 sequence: CATWDGRYKKLF. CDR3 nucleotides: TGTGCCACCTGGGATGGCCGGTATAAGAAACTCTTT.

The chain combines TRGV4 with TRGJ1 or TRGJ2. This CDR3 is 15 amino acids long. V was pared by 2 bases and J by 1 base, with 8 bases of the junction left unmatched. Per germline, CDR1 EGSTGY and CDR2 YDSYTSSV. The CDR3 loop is CATWDDQSNYYKKLF. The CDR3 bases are TGTGCCACCTGGGATGATCAATCCAATTATTATAAGAAACTCTTT.